A single sample gave rise to the 27 T cell receptor beta chains below, sequenced in a study of Ad26.COV2.S vaccination and SARS-CoV-2 variants. Profiled with immunoSEQ multiplex PCR; TCRdb holds only in-frame clones, not every one. The sample lists around 380,000 clones, about 85% occurring once. The treatment was: approximately 18 received Ad26.COV2.S at low or high dose, single or two shots; a few received placebo; per-sample allocation not given. It was on day 63 after the first vaccine or placebo injection that samples were taken. The source was peripheral blood, collected in a trial of Ad26.COV2.S vaccine versus placebo. These receptors originate from a person aged 18 to 59 who received the Ad26.COV2.S COVID-19 vaccine or a placebo.

This rearrangement joins TRBV18 to TRBJ2-3, with 9 bases aligning to TRBD2. Germline CDR1 is KGHSH and CDR2 is LQKENI. The CDR3 runs to 15 residues. V gave up 1 base and J gave up 6 bases; unmatched junction bases: 5. The CDR3 coding sequence is TGTGCCAGCTCACCACTCGCTAGCGGGGCGGATACGCAGTATTTT. Amino acids: CASSPLASGADTQYF. The full variable domain, completed using reference TRBV18 and TRBJ2-3, is NAGVMQNPRHLVRRRGQEARLRCSPMKGHSHVYWYRQLPEEGLKFMVYLQKENIIDESGMPKERFSAEFPKEGPSILRIQQVVRGDSAAYFCASSPLASGADTQYFGPGTRLTVL.

This CDR3 is CASSILGGSSYNEQFF. The DNA of the CDR3 is TGTGCCAGCAGCATCCTCGGGGGCAGCTCCTACAATGAGCAGTTCTTC. The J gene is TRBJ2-1, the V gene TRBV3-1 (or the pseudogene TRBV3-2); D tentatively reads TRBD1 or TRBD2 (6 bases each). CDR1 LGHDT and CDR2 YNNKEL come from the germline V gene (reference sequence). Trimming removed 5 bases from V and 0 bases from J, with 14 bases in between. The CDR3 runs to 16 residues.

This clone was counted a single time. J is TRBJ1-6 and V is TRBV10-3; a weak D match, TRBD1 (6 bases). Germline CDR1 ENHRY, CDR2 SYGVKD. Between the trimmed V and J ends, which lost 8 bases and 11 bases, there was a span of 19 bases. The CDR3 consists of 14 residues. CDR3: CAIGAGEGKAPLHF. As DNA, the CDR3 is TGTGCCATCGGCGCAGGGGAAGGGAAAGCACCCCTCCACTTT.

The chain combines TRBV7-2 with TRBJ1-4, with D uncertain. Germline loops: CDR1 SGHTA, CDR2 FQGNSA. V shed 4 bases and J shed 1 base, with 7 bases lying between them. This CDR3 is 14 amino acids long. The CDR3 DNA sequence: TGTGCCAGCAGCTCGTCCCTAACTAATGAAAAACTGTTTTTT. Residues: CASSSSLTNEKLFF.

The chain joins TRBV7-2 to TRBJ2-7, with D possibly being TRBD1 or TRBD2 (5 bases each). The CDR3 totals 15 residues. Trimming cost V 7 bases and J 0 bases, with 16 bases left between them. Per the germline V gene, CDR1 is SGHTA and CDR2 is FQGNSA. This CDR3 reads CASTYLGTGSYEQYF. The CDR3 coding sequence is TGTGCCAGCACCTACCTAGGGACGGGCTCCTACGAGCAGTACTTC. Using reference TRBV7-2 and TRBJ2-7 for the parts outside the CDR3, the full variable domain is GAGVSQSPSNKVTEKGKDVELRCDPISGHTALYWYRQSLGQGLEFLIYFQGNSAPDKSGLPSDRFSAERTGGSVSTLTIQRTQQEDSAVYLCASTYLGTGSYEQYFGPGTRLTVT.

The chain combines TRBV6-2 or TRBV6-3 with TRBJ2-5, with D uncertain. The V end was cut by 2 bases, the J end by 5 bases, with 12 bases between. Germline CDR1 is MNHEY and CDR2 is SVGEGT. The CDR3 is 14 amino acids. The CDR3 sequence: CASSYNSLRETQYF. The DNA of the CDR3 is TGTGCCAGCAGTTACAACTCGCTAAGGGAGACCCAGTACTTC.

The genes are TRBV13 and TRBJ1-1, with a tentative D call TRBD1 (5 bases). Germline V CDR1 and CDR2: PRHDT, FYEKMQ (reference sequence). V was shortened by 5 bases and J by 1 base, with 11 bases between the two germline ends. The CDR3 consists of 14 residues. This CDR3 reads CASSTQDTNTEAFF. The CDR3 DNA follows: TGTGCCAGCAGCACCCAGGACACGAACACTGAAGCTTTCTTT.

Concerning this clone itself: This sample also contains other DNA sequences that code for the same CDR3. V is TRBV7-2 and J is TRBJ1-6, with 9 nucleotides matching TRBD1. In germline, CDR1 is SGHTA, CDR2 FQGNSA. Unmatched junction bases numbered 14, after V lost 9 bases and J lost 14 bases. The CDR3 runs to 14 residues. As DNA, the CDR3 is TGTGCCAGTAGCCCCGGGACAGGGATTTATTCCCTCCACTTT. It is translated as CASSPGTGIYSLHF.

V usage is TRBV7-2 and J usage is TRBJ2-3; 10 bases are a match to TRBD2. The trim removed 2 bases at V and 3 bases at J, leaving 5 bases unmatched. Germline CDR1 reads SGHTA; CDR2 reads FQGNSA. This CDR3 comprises 16 residues. The CDR3 DNA is TGTGCCAGCAGCTTATTCGCTAGCGGGGGTACAGATACGCAGTATTTT. Translation gives CASSLFASGGTDTQYF.

The rearrangement links TRBV5-6 to TRBJ1-5; a possible D gene is TRBD1 (5 bases). Germline CDR1 SGHDT, CDR2 YYEEEE. The CDR3 runs 14 residues. The V and J ends lost 0 bases and 3 bases respectively, with 7 bases between them. The CDR3 DNA reads as TGTGCCAGCAGCTTGGGACAGCACAATCAGCCCCAGCATTTT. As protein: CASSLGQHNQPQHF.

The chain combines TRBV7-8 with TRBJ1-5; a weak D match, TRBD1 (5 bases). The germline V gene encodes CDR1 SGHVS and CDR2 FQNEAQ. The CDR3 is 15 amino acids. With 5 bases removed from V and 1 base from J, the gap between germline ends came to 12 bases. In DNA, the CDR3 is TGTGCCAGCAGCCCAGGGCGTCCCAGCAATCAGCCCCAGCATTTT. As protein: CASSPGRPSNQPQHF.

The V gene is TRBV7-9, the J gene TRBJ2-1, with 9 bases matching TRBD2. The length of the CDR3 is 15 residues. Germline V CDR1 and CDR2: SEHNR, FQNEAQ (reference sequence). After removal of 1 base from V and 6 bases from J, the junction contained 4 bases not matched to a gene. The DNA for the CDR3 is TGTGCCAGCAGCTTAGTTAGCGGGGGCCGCAATGAGCAGTTCTTC. Its translation is CASSLVSGGRNEQFF.

The rearrangement links TRBV29-1 to TRBJ1-2; D not resolved. CDR1 is SQVTM and CDR2 is ANQGSEA in the germline V gene. CDR3 length equals 15 residues. V lost 1 base and J lost 2, with 14 bases in between. The CDR3 loop reads CSVEGLFSDNYGYTF. As DNA, the CDR3 is TGCAGCGTTGAAGGCCTGTTTTCGGACAACTATGGCTACACCTTC.

V and J are TRBV27 and TRBJ1-2; 8 bases are a match to TRBD1. The germline CDR1 and CDR2 sequences are MNHEY and SMNVEV (reference sequence). This CDR3 has 13 amino acids. V lost 5 bases to trimming and J lost 8 bases; unmatched junction nucleotides: 7. CDR3 region: CASSIRTGNGYTF. In DNA, the CDR3 is TGTGCCAGCAGTATAAGGACAGGGAACGGCTACACCTTC.

This clone was detected a few times. This sequence joins TRBV7-2 and TRBJ1-6, with 7 bases aligning to TRBD1. Germline-derived CDR1 and CDR2 are SGHTA and FQGNSA. The junction had 4 bases not matched to a gene; V was cut back by 4 bases and J by 10 bases. This CDR3 has 13 residues. DNA for the CDR3: TGTGCCAGCAGCTCTACAGGGGTCTCACCCCTCCACTTT. This translates into CASSSTGVSPLHF.

V is TRBV15 and J is TRBJ1-2, with a possible D match to TRBD1 (5 bases). In germline, CDR1 is LNHNV, CDR2 YYDKDF (reference sequence). The V end lost 2 bases, the J end lost 8 bases, and 21 bases lay between the germline ends. The CDR3 consists of 16 residues. For the CDR3, the DNA is TGTGCCACCAGCAGATACCCCGCAGGGACCACCGGAGGCTACACCTTC. Translated, it gives CATSRYPAGTTGGYTF.

The genes are TRBV3-1 (or the pseudogene TRBV3-2) and TRBJ2-7; TRBD1 aligns across 10 bases. Trimming took 3 bases from V and 6 from J; bases not matched to a gene: 2. From germline, CDR1 is LGHDT and CDR2 YNNKEL (reference sequence). The CDR3 totals 13 residues. CDR3 nucleotides: TGTGCCAGCAGCCATAGGACAGGGGGCGAGCAGTACTTC. This sequence encodes CASSHRTGGEQYF.

The V call is TRBV6-1, the J call TRBJ2-2; 7 bases map to TRBD1. Germline V lookup: CDR1 MNHNS, CDR2 SASEGT. The length of the CDR3 is 16 residues. Trimming cost V 4 bases and J 3 bases; bases outside gene matches: 8. DNA of the CDR3: TGTGCCAGCAGTGTCTCCGGGACAGAAGACACCGGGGAGCTGTTTTTT. Its protein is CASSVSGTEDTGELFF.

The chain couples TRBV13 to TRBJ2-3; no clear D. The CDR3 contains 15 residues. Trimming took 2 bases from V and 1 from J, leaving 10 bases between them. Germline V CDR1 and CDR2: PRHDT, FYEKMQ (reference sequence). Written as DNA, the CDR3 is TGTGCCAGCAGCTTAAGGTCACCCCGCACAGATACGCAGTATTTT. This codes for CASSLRSPRTDTQYF. Based on the CDR3 plus reference TRBV13 and TRBJ2-3, the full variable domain is AAGVIQSPRHLIKEKRETATLKCYPIPRHDTVYWYQQGPGQDPQFLISFYEKMQSDKGSIPDRFSAQQFSDYHSELNMSSLELGDSALYFCASSLRSPRTDTQYFGPGTRLTVL.

This chain joins TRBV13 and TRBJ1-3; D not resolved. The germline V and J ends were trimmed by 6 bases and 0 bases, with 12 bases remaining between them. This CDR3 is built from 15 residues. Germline V lookup: CDR1 PRHDT, CDR2 FYEKMQ (reference sequence). The CDR3 nucleotides read TGTGCCAGCAGACTCGGACGGAACTCTGGAAACACCATATATTTT. As protein: CASRLGRNSGNTIYF.

As for this clone: The sample holds other DNA sequences that translate to the same CDR3. The chain carries TRBV7-2 and TRBJ2-7; D is unclear. V gave up 5 bases and J gave up 3 bases, with 5 bases separating them. The CDR3 covers 11 residues. Germline CDR1 SGHTA, CDR2 FQGNSA. As DNA, the CDR3 is TGTGCCAGCAGCCCTGGCTACGAGCAGTACTTC. It encodes CASSPGYEQYF.

As DNA, the CDR3 is TGTGCCATCATGGGACAGAGGGGCGAGACCCAGTACTTC. Translated: CAIMGQRGETQYF. V gene TRBV10-3 combines with J gene TRBJ2-5; 7 bases are a match to TRBD1. With V trimmed by 7 bases and J by 5 bases, 7 bases remained unmatched. This CDR3 spans 13 amino acids. The germline V gene has CDR1 ENHRY and CDR2 SYGVKD.

V gene TRBV6-4 combines with J gene TRBJ2-2; D is uncertain. The CDR3 loop spans 18 amino acids. Germline CDR1 reads MRHNA; CDR2 reads SNTAGT. Trimming removed 0 bases at V and 2 bases at J, with 16 bases between. CDR3 DNA: TGTGCCAGCAGTGACTCATTTCTGTCGTCAATTAACACCGGGGAGCTGTTTTTT. Encoded protein: CASSDSFLSSINTGELFF.

This sequence joins TRBV13 and TRBJ2-7; 7 bases fit TRBD1. Per germline, CDR1 PRHDT and CDR2 FYEKMQ (reference sequence). With V trimmed by 4 bases and J by 0 bases, 6 bases remained unmatched. The CDR3 contains 15 residues. The CDR3 DNA reads as TGTGCCAGCAGCTCCCGTCGGGACAGCTCCTACGAGCAGTACTTC. This sequence encodes CASSSRRDSSYEQYF.

This clone was detected once. This specimen includes other DNA sequences encoding the same CDR3. This rearrangement joins TRBV5-4 to TRBJ2-7; the match to TRBD1 covers 9 bases. The CDR3 is made up of 14 amino acids. CDR1 SGHNT and CDR2 YYREEE come from the germline V gene (reference sequence). V lost 0 bases and J lost 2; bases outside the gene matches: 0. The CDR3 DNA reads TGTGCCAGCAGCTTGGGACAGGGGGCCTACGAGCAGTACTTC. Protein product: CASSLGQGAYEQYF.

V is TRBV6-1 and J is TRBJ2-7, with D possibly called TRBD1 or TRBD2 (7 bases each). V lost 2 bases and J lost 2, with 13 bases in between. The CDR3 extends over 15 amino acids. The germline V gene encodes CDR1 MNHNS and CDR2 SASEGT. The CDR3 nucleotides are TGTGCCAGCAGTGAAAAGGCAGGGGGGGCCTACGAGCAGTACTTC. Amino acids: CASSEKAGGAYEQYF.

This rearrangement joins TRBV5-4 to TRBJ2-5; D is unresolved. The length of the CDR3 is 12 residues. Trimming took off 4 bases at V and 2 bases at J, with 6 bases between the two ends. Looked up from germline, CDR1 is SGHNT and CDR2 is YYREEE (reference sequence). The DNA of the CDR3 is TGTGCCAGCAGCCGGTCGCAAGAGACCCAGTACTTC. It is translated as CASSRSQETQYF.